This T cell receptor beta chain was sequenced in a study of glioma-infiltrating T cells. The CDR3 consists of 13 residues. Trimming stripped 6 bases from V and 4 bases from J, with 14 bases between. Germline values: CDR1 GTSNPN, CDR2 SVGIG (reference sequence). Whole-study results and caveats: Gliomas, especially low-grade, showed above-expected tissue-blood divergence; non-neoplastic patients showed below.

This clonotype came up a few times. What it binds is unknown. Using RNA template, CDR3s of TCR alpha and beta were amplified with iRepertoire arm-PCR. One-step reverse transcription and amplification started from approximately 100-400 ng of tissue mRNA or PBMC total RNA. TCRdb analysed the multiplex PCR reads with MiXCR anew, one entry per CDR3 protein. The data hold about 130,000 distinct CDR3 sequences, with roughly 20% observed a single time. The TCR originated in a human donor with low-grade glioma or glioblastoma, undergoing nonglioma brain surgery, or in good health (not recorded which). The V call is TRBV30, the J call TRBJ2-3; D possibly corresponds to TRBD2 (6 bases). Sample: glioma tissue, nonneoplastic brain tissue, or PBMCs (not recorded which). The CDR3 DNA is TGTGCCTGTCGGGACTCAATGGCAGATACGCAGTATTTT. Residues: CACRDSMADTQYF.